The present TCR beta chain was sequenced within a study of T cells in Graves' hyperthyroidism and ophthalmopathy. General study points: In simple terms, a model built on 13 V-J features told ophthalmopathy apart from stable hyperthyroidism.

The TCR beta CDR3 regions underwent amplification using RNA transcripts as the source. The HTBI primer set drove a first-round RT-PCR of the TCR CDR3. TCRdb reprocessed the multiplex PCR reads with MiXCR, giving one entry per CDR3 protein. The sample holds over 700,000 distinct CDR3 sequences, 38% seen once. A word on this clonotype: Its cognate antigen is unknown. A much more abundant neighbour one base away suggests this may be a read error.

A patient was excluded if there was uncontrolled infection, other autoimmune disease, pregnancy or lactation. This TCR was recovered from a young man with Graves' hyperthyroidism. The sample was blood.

The CDR3 region is CARSIPGAYNSPLHF. The CDR3 region has the DNA TGTGCCAGAAGTATCCCAGGGGCGTATAATTCACCCCTCCACTTT. The chain uses TRBV19 and TRBJ1-6, with a tentative D call TRBD1 (6 bases). The CDR3 is 15 residues long. Looked up from germline, CDR1 is LNHDA and CDR2 is SQIVND (reference sequence).